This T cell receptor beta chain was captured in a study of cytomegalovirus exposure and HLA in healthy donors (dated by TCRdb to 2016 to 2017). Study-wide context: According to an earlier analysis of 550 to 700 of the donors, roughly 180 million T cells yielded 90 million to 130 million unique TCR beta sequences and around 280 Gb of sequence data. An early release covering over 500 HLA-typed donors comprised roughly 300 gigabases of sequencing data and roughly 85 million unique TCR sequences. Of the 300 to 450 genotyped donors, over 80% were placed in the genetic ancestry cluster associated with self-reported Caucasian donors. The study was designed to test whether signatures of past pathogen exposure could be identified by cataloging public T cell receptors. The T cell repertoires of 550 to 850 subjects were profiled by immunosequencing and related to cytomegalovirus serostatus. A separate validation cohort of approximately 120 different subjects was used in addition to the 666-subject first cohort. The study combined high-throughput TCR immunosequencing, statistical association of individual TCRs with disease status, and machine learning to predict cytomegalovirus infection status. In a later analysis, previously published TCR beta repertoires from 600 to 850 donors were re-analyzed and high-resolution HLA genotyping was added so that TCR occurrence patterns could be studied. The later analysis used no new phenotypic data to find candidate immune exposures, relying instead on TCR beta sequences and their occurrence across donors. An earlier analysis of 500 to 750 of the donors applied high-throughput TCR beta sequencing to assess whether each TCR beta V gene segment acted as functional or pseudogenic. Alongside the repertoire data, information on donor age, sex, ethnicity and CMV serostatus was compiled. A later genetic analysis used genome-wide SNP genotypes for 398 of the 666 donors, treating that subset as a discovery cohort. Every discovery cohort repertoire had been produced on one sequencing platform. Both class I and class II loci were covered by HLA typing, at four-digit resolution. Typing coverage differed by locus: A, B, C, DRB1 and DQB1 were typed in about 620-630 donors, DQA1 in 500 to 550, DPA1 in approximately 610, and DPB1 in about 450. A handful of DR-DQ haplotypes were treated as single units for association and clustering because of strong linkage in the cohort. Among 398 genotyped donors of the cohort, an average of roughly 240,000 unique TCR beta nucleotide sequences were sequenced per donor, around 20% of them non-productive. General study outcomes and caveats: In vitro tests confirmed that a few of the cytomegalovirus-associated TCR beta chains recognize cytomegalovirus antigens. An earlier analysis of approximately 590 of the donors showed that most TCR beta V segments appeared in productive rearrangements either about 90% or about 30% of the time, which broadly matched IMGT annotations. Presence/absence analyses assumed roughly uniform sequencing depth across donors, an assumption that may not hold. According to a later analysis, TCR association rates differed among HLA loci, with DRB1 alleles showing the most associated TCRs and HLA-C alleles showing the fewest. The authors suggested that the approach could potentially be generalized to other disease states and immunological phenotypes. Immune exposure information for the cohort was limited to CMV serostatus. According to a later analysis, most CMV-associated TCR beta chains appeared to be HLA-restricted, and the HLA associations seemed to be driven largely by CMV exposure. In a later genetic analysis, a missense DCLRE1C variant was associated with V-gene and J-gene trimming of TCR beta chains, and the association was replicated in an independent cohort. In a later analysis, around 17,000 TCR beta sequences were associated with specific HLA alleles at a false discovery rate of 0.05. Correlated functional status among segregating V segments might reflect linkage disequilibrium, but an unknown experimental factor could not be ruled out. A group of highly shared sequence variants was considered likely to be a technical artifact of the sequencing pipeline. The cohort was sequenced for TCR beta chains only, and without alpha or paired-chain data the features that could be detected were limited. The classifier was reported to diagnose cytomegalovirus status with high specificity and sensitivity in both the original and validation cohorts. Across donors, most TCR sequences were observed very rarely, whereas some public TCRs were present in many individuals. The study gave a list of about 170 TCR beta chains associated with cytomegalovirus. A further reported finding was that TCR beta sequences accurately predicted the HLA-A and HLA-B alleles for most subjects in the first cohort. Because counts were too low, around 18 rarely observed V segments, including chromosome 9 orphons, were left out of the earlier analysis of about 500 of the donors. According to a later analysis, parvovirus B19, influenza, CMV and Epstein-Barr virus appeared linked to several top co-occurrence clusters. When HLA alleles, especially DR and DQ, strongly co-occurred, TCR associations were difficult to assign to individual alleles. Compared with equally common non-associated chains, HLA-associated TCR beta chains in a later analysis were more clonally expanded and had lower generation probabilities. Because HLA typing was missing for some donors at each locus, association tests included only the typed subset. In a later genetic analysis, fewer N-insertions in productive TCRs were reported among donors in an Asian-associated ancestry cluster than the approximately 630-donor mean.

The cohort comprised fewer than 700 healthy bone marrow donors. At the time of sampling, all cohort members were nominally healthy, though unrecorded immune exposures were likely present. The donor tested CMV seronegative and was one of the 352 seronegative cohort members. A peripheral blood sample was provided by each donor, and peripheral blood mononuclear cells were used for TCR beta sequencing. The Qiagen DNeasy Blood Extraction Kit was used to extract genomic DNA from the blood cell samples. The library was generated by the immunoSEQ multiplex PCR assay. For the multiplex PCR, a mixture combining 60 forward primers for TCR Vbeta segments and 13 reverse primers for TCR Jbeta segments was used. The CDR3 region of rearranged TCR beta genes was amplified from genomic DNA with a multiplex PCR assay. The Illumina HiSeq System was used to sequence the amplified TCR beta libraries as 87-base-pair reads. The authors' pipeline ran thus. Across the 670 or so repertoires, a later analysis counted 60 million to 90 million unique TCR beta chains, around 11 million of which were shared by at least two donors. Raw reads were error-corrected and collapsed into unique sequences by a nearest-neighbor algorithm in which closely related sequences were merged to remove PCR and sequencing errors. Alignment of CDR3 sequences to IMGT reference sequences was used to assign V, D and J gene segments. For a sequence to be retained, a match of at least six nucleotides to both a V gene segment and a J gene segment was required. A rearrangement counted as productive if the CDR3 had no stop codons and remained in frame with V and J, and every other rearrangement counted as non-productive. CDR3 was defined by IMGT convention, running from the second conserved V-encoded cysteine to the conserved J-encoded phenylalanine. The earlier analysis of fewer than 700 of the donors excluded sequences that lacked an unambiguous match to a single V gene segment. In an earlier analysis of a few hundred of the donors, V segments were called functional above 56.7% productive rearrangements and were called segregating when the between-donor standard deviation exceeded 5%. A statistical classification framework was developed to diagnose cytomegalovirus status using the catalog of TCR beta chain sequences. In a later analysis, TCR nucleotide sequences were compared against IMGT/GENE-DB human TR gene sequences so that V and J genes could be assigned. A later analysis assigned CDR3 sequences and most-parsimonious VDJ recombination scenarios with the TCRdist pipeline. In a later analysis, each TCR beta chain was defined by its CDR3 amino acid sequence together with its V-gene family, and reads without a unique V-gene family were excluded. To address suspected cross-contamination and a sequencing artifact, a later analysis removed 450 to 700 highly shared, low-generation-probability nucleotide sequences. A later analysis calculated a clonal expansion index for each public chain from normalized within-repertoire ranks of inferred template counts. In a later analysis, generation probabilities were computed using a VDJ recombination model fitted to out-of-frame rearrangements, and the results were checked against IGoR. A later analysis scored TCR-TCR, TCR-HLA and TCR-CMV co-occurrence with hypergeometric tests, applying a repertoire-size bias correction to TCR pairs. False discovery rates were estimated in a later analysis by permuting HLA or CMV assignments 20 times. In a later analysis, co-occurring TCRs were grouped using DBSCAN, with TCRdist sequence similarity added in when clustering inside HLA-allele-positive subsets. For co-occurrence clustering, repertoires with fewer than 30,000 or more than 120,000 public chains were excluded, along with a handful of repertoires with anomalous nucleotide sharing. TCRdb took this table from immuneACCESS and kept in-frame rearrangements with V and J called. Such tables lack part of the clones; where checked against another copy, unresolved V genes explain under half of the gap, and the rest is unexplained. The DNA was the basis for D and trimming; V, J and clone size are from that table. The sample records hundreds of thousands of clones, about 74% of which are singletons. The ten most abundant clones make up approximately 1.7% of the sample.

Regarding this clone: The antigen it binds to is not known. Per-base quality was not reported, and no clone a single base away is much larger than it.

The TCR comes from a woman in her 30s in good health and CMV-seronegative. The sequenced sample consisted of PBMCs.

This receptor has the CDR3 CASKRQGQGNTIYF. At the DNA level, the sequence is TGTGCCAGCAAGCGACAGGGGCAAGGAAACACCATATATTTT. This sequence uses TRBV6-1 and TRBJ1-3, and 8 bases in between align with TRBD1. Counted from cysteine to phenylalanine, this CDR3 has 14 amino acids. Kept here is only the CDR3 DNA, which spans 42 bases and is read in frame from base 1. In the germline V gene, CDR1 corresponds to MNHNS and CDR2 to SASEGT. V is cut back by 7 bases and J by 4 bases, with 6 bases in the junction unmatched.